This T cell receptor (beta chain) was identified during a study of CD8 T cells in ankylosing spondylitis. Study observations and caveats: Characteristic, it appeared, of ankylosing spondylitis blood was a TCR beta motif of about eight highly homologous variants.

This CDR3 contains 14 residues. V shed 3 bases and J 9 bases; nucleotides not matched to a gene: 5. The V gene's germline CDR1 is MNHEY and CDR2 SVGAGI. With molecular barcodes, quantitative 5'-RACE was used to make the TCR beta libraries. In TCRdb, the 5' RACE reads were re-called with MiXCR into one record per CDR3 protein. This sample has about 220,000 distinct CDR3 sequences, with 20% to 30% found just once. A note on this clonotype: Its matching antigen is unknown.

The specimen sequenced was blood, either unsorted or a sorted T cell fraction (not recorded which). This clonotype originated in a male donor with ankylosing spondylitis or in good health (not recorded which). The chain uses TRBV6-5 and TRBJ2-1; 10 bases line up with TRBD1. Here the CDR3 DNA reads TGTGCCAGCAGTTATTGGACAGGGGGGAGTGAGCAGTTCTTC. It codes for CASSYWTGGSEQFF.